These T cell receptor beta chains were read from a single sample in a study of blood T cell repertoires in COVID-19. Assay: immunoSEQ multiplex PCR; the TCRdb copy retains only in-frame clones and omits some. This table has some 120,000 clones, approximately 84% appearing once. Material: peripheral blood. Receptors were obtained from a human donor in a cohort sampled during active COVID-19. Both conserved end residues are part of each CDR3. D genes are given only for firm matches. Clone sizes are given selectively: once, few, many, or a class where the clone is expanded.

abundance	j_gene	d_gene	v_gene	CDR3aa	CDR3nt
NA	TRBJ1-4	TRBD1	TRBV5-4	CASSLDAGQGNEKLFF	TGTGCCAGCAGCTTGGACGCGGGACAGGGTAATGAAAAACTGTTTTTT
NA	TRBJ1-1	NA	TRBV19	CASSMGAGGTEAFF	TGTGCCAGTAGTATGGGCGCCGGGGGCACTGAAGCTTTCTTT
once	TRBJ1-4	NA	TRBV5-1	CASSLDTTRIDEKLFF	TGCGCCAGCAGCCTTGATACCACCCGAATAGATGAAAAACTGTTTTTT
NA	TRBJ2-1	NA	TRBV10-3	CAISESGEPYNEQFF	TGTGCCATCAGTGAGTCCGGGGAACCCTACAATGAGCAGTTCTTC
NA	TRBJ2-3	NA	TRBV5-5	CASSLGGGTQYF	TGTGCCAGCAGCTTGGGCGGGGGCACGCAGTATTTT
once	TRBJ2-6	NA	TRBV4-1	CASSQEGSGWLSAGANVLTF	TGCGCCAGCAGCCAAGAAGGATCGGGGTGGCTTTCCGCTGGGGCCAACGTCCTGACTTTC
NA	TRBJ2-1	NA	TRBV9	CASSGTPERGEQFF	TGTGCCAGCAGCGGGACCCCCGAGCGCGGGGAGCAGTTCTTC
NA	TRBJ2-5	TRBD2	TRBV6-5	CASSYELAGIQETQYF	TGTGCCAGCAGTTACGAGTTAGCGGGGATCCAAGAGACCCAGTACTTC
NA	TRBJ2-7	TRBD1	TRBV3-1/TRBV3-2	CASSQTGGYEQYF	TGTGCCAGCAGCCAAACAGGGGGTTACGAGCAGTACTTC
NA	TRBJ1-2	TRBD1	TRBV5-1	CASSLEGQGAKANYGYTF	TGCGCCAGCAGCTTGGAGGGACAGGGGGCTAAAGCTAACTATGGCTACACCTTC
NA	TRBJ2-7	TRBD1	TRBV19	CASSIAQGAFPSAEQYF	TGTGCCAGTAGTATAGCACAGGGGGCCTTTCCCTCTGCCGAGCAGTACTTC
few	TRBJ2-2	NA	TRBV7-2	CASSLVGPGELFF	TGTGCCAGCAGCTTAGTGGGGCCCGGGGAGCTGTTTTTT
NA	TRBJ1-4	NA	TRBV2	CASSLSQGQNEKLFF	TGTGCCAGCAGTCTCTCACAGGGCCAGAATGAAAAACTGTTTTTT